Detailed here is one TCR beta chain. Its antigen is not known. This sample is drawn from a study of T cell responses to AZD1222 COVID-19 vaccine. Study-wide background: Both about-4-week and about-12-week second-dose recipients were combined.

Measured with immunoSEQ multiplex PCR; TCRdb has only the in-frame clones, and not every one. Among over 100,000 clones listed, approximately 88% were seen once. General study points: With two AZD1222 doses given, Spike-specific TCR breadth and depth both rose. Among vaccine-associated CD4 TCRs, coverage spanned spike, with dominance at 160-218 and 743-854. Donors were largely white British and mainly female; clonal diversity was possibly underestimated.

The receptor's source is an adult in good health. The material sequenced was peripheral blood, taken on day 0 of AZD1222 vaccination.

The CDR3 DNA reads TGTGCCAGCAGTTACGTGACAGGGGGCTTCTATGGCTACACCTTC. The encoded protein is CASSYVTGGFYGYTF. The gene calls are TRBV6-5 and TRBJ1-2, with 10 bases identical to TRBD1. V was clipped by 2 bases and J by 4 bases; unmatched bases: 4. The CDR3 loop spans 15 amino acids. Germline CDR1 MNHEY, CDR2 SVGAGI.